The rows below give T cell receptor beta chains drawn from one sample of a study of blood T cell repertoires in COVID-19. Sequenced by immunoSEQ multiplex PCR; TCRdb stores in-frame clones only, minus some. This sample carries hundreds of thousands of clones, about 85% of them seen once, and the ten largest clones take under 0.9%. Material for sequencing was peripheral blood. The receptors were sampled from a man aged 35-49 years with acute or convalescent COVID-19. Both conserved end residues are part of each CDR3. D genes are given only for firm matches. The size entry is marked missing in some rows and otherwise reads once, few, many or a size class.

V	J	size	D	CDR3	DNA
TRBV19	TRBJ1-5	.	TRBD1	CASSLGTGAYSNQPQHF	TGTGCCAGTAGTCTCGGGACAGGAGCCTATAGCAATCAGCCCCAGCATTTT
TRBV4-3	TRBJ2-6	.	.	CASSQGARGFGANVLTF	TGCGCCAGCAGCCAAGGGGCTCGGGGATTTGGGGCCAACGTCCTGACTTTC
TRBV27	TRBJ2-2	.	.	CASSLRRQGNTGELFF	TGTGCCAGCAGTTTAAGGCGGCAGGGGAACACCGGGGAGCTGTTTTTT
TRBV7-2	TRBJ2-1	.	TRBD2	CASSFQRGGGNEQFF	TGTGCCAGCAGCTTCCAGCGGGGGGGCGGAAATGAGCAGTTCTTC
TRBV25-1	TRBJ2-3	.	.	CASSPIGAGTDTQYF	TGTGCCAGCAGCCCGATTGGGGCAGGGACAGATACGCAGTATTTT
TRBV11-2	TRBJ2-1	.	TRBD2	CASTAGTRPYNEQFF	TGTGCCAGCACAGCGGGGACGCGACCTTACAATGAGCAGTTCTTC
TRBV7-3	TRBJ2-2	.	TRBD2	CASSTRTSGSTGELFF	TGTGCCAGCAGTACTAGGACTAGCGGGAGCACCGGGGAGCTGTTTTTT
TRBV20-1	TRBJ2-1	.	.	CSASKQGTGLLRDNEQFF	TGCAGTGCTAGTAAACAGGGAACTGGGCTACTACGGGACAATGAGCAGTTCTTC
TRBV28	TRBJ1-5	.	TRBD1	CASSQGGSNQPQHF	TGTGCCAGCAGTCAGGGGGGTAGCAATCAGCCCCAGCATTTT
TRBV9	TRBJ1-1	.	.	CASSKGDTEAFF	TGTGCCAGCAGCAAGGGGGACACTGAAGCTTTCTTT
TRBV11-2	TRBJ1-2	once	TRBD1	CASSWTGGDYGYTF	TGTGCCAGCAGCTGGACAGGGGGCGACTATGGCTACACCTTC
TRBV19	TRBJ2-2	.	.	CASSMGQLYYTGELFF	TGTGCCAGTAGTATGGGGCAGTTATATTACACCGGGGAGCTGTTTTTT
TRBV24-1	TRBJ2-1	.	TRBD1	CATSYTGANEQFF	TGTGCCACCAGTTATACAGGGGCCAATGAGCAGTTCTTC
TRBV6-5	TRBJ1-1	.	TRBD1	CASRPGQLNTEAFF	TGTGCCAGCAGGCCGGGACAGCTGAACACTGAAGCTTTCTTT
TRBV5-1	TRBJ2-2	.	.	CASRTPGGELFF	TGCGCCAGCAGAACCCCCGGCGGGGAGCTGTTTTTT
TRBV19	TRBJ1-2	.	.	CASSPVGGGYGYTF	TGTGCCAGTAGTCCGGTTGGGGGAGGCTATGGCTACACCTTC
TRBV28	TRBJ2-5	.	TRBD2	CASRGPRTSGTQETQYF	TGTGCCAGCAGGGGGCCTAGAACTAGCGGGACGCAAGAGACCCAGTACTTC
TRBV7-8	TRBJ2-4	.	.	CASSFERGNIQYF	TGTGCCAGCAGCTTTGAACGGGGGAACATTCAGTACTTC
TRBV6-6	TRBJ2-2	.	.	CASSSDFKNTGELFF	TGTGCCAGCAGTTCCGACTTTAAGAACACCGGGGAGCTGTTTTTT
TRBV9	TRBJ2-1	.	TRBD2	CASSVTSGSSNEQFF	TGTGCCAGCAGCGTGACTAGCGGGAGTAGTAATGAGCAGTTCTTC
TRBV4-1	TRBJ1-2	.	.	CASSQVHGSNYGYTF	TGCGCCAGCAGCCAAGTTCACGGTTCTAACTATGGCTACACCTTC
TRBV6-5	TRBJ2-3	.	TRBD2	CASDSGEFNTQYF	TGTGCCAGCGATAGCGGGGAGTTCAATACGCAGTATTTT
TRBV3-1/TRBV3-2	TRBJ2-5	.	TRBD2	CASSQDMGLEETQYF	TGTGCCAGCAGCCAAGATATGGGACTAGAAGAGACCCAGTACTTC
TRBV5-1	TRBJ2-5	.	TRBD2	CASSLESGSQETQYF	TGCGCCAGCAGCTTGGAAAGCGGGAGTCAAGAGACCCAGTACTTC
TRBV7-8	TRBJ1-6	.	.	CASSLEQGADSPLHF	TGTGCCAGCAGCTTAGAACAGGGCGCGGATTCACCCCTCCACTTT
TRBV7-2	TRBJ1-2	few	TRBD1	CASSLNQGASYGYTF	TGTGCCAGCAGTTTAAATCAGGGGGCGAGCTATGGCTACACCTTC
TRBV23-1	TRBJ1-1	.	.	CASSREPPGEMNTEAFF	TGCGCCAGCAGTCGTGAGCCCCCAGGGGAGATGAACACTGAAGCTTTCTTT
TRBV7-2	TRBJ1-5	.	.	CASSLSSSNQPQHF	TGTGCCAGCAGCTTAAGCTCCAGCAATCAGCCCCAGCATTTT
TRBV6-2/TRBV6-3	TRBJ2-1	.	.	CASSYWADYNEQFF	TGTGCCAGCAGCTACTGGGCAGATTACAATGAGCAGTTCTTC
TRBV5-6	TRBJ1-1	.	.	CASSLVRGGNTEAFF	TGTGCCAGCAGCTTGGTCCGCGGGGGGAACACTGAAGCTTTCTTT
TRBV5-6	TRBJ2-5	.	TRBD2	CASSYGLADVYQETQYF	TGTGCCAGCAGCTATGGACTAGCTGATGTGTACCAAGAGACCCAGTACTTC
TRBV2	TRBJ2-5	once	TRBD2	CASRGLAGEETQYF	TGTGCCAGCAGGGGACTAGCGGGAGAGGAGACCCAGTACTTC
TRBV9	TRBJ2-3	.	.	CASSVEASTDTQYF	TGTGCCAGCAGCGTCGAAGCTTCAACAGATACGCAGTATTTT
TRBV29-1	TRBJ2-1	.	.	CSVPDRSSYNEQFF	TGCAGCGTTCCCGACAGGAGCTCCTACAATGAGCAGTTCTTC
TRBV29-1	TRBJ2-7	.	TRBD1	CSVEVGTATYEQYF	TGCAGCGTTGAAGTCGGGACAGCCACCTACGAGCAGTACTTC
TRBV27	TRBJ1-5	.	TRBD1	CASSGGGVTGGNQPQHF	TGTGCCAGCAGTGGGGGAGGGGTGACAGGGGGAAATCAGCCCCAGCATTTT
TRBV24-1	TRBJ2-3	.	TRBD2	CATSDPAPTSGRDTQYF	TGTGCCACCAGTGACCCGGCGCCGACTAGCGGGAGGGATACGCAGTATTTT
TRBV24-1	TRBJ1-5	.	TRBD1	CATSGTGDYSNQPQHF	TGTGCCACCAGCGGGACAGGGGATTATAGCAATCAGCCCCAGCATTTT
TRBV6-5	TRBJ2-1	.	TRBD1	CASSYSTGLGLNEQFF	TGTGCCAGCAGTTACTCGACAGGGTTGGGGCTCAATGAGCAGTTCTTC
TRBV28	TRBJ2-7	.	.	CASSFSSGSYEQYF	TGTGCCAGCAGTTTTAGCTCGGGTTCCTACGAGCAGTACTTC
TRBV27	TRBJ2-2	.	.	CASSSDWNTGELFF	TGTGCCAGCAGTTCAGACTGGAACACCGGGGAGCTGTTTTTT
TRBV5-6	TRBJ1-1	.	.	CASSLMRRAEAFF	TGTGCCAGCAGCTTGATGAGGAGGGCTGAAGCTTTCTTT
TRBV7-2	TRBJ2-7	.	TRBD2	CASSRGLAASYEQYF	TGTGCCAGCAGCCGCGGACTAGCGGCATCCTACGAGCAGTACTTC
TRBV29-1	TRBJ2-3	.	TRBD2	CSAGTSGGATDTQYF	TGCAGCGCCGGGACTAGCGGGGGGGCTACAGATACGCAGTATTTT
TRBV5-1	TRBJ1-2	.	.	CASSLAGRGYYGYTF	TGCGCCAGCAGCTTGGCAGGCAGGGGCTACTATGGCTACACCTTC
TRBV4-3	TRBJ2-3	.	TRBD2	CASSQGSGSTDTQYF	TGCGCCAGCAGCCAAGGTAGCGGGAGCACAGATACGCAGTATTTT
TRBV6-1	TRBJ2-3	.	.	CASSGFIRDFTDTQYF	TGTGCCAGCAGTGGATTTATACGGGACTTCACAGATACGCAGTATTTT
TRBV6-2/TRBV6-3	TRBJ2-7	.	TRBD1	CASSYPRDSYEQYF	TGTGCCAGCAGTTACCCGAGGGACAGCTACGAGCAGTACTTC
TRBV27	TRBJ2-1	.	.	CASSLSRSYNEQFF	TGTGCCAGCAGTTTATCGCGGAGCTACAATGAGCAGTTCTTC
TRBV5-1	TRBJ2-6	once	.	CASSLIRSGANVLTF	TGCGCCAGCAGCTTGATCCGCTCTGGGGCCAACGTCCTGACTTTC
TRBV5-1	TRBJ1-1	.	TRBD1	CASSQAPGQGLPEAFF	TGCGCCAGCAGCCAGGCGCCGGGACAGGGGCTTCCCGAAGCTTTCTTT
TRBV4-1	TRBJ2-7	.	.	CASSQENVNEQYF	TGCGCCAGCAGCCAAGAAAATGTAAACGAGCAGTACTTC
TRBV24-1	TRBJ2-7	.	TRBD2	CATSAGTSGRSHEQYF	TGTGCCACCAGTGCTGGGACTAGCGGGAGGTCCCACGAGCAGTACTTC
TRBV19	TRBJ2-1	.	TRBD1	CASSIARGLWDEQFF	TGTGCCAGTAGTATAGCCAGGGGGCTCTGGGATGAGCAGTTCTTC
TRBV28	TRBJ1-2	few	.	CASSWPGGGYTF	TGTGCCAGCAGTTGGCCCGGGGGGGGCTACACCTTC
TRBV5-1	TRBJ1-1	.	.	CASSVDGNTEAFF	TGCGCCAGCAGCGTGGACGGTAACACTGAAGCTTTCTTT
TRBV19	TRBJ1-2	.	.	CATQGERGYGYTF	TGTGCCACTCAGGGCGAACGCGGCTATGGCTACACCTTC
TRBV19	TRBJ1-4	.	.	CASRPTGSATNEKLFF	TGTGCCAGTAGGCCGACAGGATCTGCAACTAATGAAAAACTGTTTTTT